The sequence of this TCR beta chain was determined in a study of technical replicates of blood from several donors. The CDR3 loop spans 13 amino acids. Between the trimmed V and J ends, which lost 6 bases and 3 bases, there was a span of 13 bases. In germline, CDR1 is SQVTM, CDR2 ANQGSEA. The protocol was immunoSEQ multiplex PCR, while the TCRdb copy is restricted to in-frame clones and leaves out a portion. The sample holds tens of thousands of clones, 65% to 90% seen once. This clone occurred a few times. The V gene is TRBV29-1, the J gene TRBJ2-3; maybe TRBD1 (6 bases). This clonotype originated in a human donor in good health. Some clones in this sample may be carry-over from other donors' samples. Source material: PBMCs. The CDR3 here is CSVALDSTDTQYF. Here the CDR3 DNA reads TGCAGCGTGGCCCTGGACAGTACAGATACGCAGTATTTT.